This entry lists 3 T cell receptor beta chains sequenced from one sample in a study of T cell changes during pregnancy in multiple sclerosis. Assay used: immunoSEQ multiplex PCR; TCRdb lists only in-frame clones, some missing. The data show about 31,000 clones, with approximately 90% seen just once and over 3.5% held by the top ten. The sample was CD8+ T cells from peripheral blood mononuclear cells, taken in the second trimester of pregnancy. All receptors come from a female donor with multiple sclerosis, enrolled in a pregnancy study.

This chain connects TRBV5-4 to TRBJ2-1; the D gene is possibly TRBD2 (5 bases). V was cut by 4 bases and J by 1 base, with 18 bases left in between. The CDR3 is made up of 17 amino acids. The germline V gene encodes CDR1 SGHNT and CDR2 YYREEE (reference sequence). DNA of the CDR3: TGTGCCAGCAGCCCTCTAGAGGGAGTGGGTTCCTACAATGAGCAGTTCTTC. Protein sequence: CASSPLEGVGSYNEQFF.

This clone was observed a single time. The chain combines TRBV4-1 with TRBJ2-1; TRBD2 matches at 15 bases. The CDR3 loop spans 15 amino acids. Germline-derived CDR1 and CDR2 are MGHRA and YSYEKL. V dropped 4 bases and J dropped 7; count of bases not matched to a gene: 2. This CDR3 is CASSLGTSGRNEQFF. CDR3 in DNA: TGCGCCAGCAGCCTTGGGACTAGCGGGAGGAATGAGCAGTTCTTC.

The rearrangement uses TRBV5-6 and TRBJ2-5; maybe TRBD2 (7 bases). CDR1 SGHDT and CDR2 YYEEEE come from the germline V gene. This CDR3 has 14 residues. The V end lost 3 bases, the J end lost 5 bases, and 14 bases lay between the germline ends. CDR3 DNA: TGTGCCAGCAGCTGGACGAAGGGGGGGGAGACCCAGTACTTC. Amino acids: CASSWTKGGETQYF.